This T cell receptor beta chain comes out of a study of post-analysis software for immune sequencing data. Study as a whole: Disease trajectories encompassed relapsing-remitting, secondary progressive and progressive-relapsing multiple sclerosis. General study points: Samples prepared in the same batch strongly co-clustered by F measure. Four or five TRBV segments, including TRBV5-6, TRBV5-1 and TRBV20-1, were more frequent in patients than controls.

The TCR beta cDNA libraries carried unique molecular identifiers. TCRdb passed the PCR reads through MiXCR, listing each CDR3 protein once. The sample carries 820,000 or so distinct CDR3 sequences, approximately 53% recorded once. CDR3 length equals 17 residues. On this clonotype itself: Its antigen is not known.

This TCR derives from a girl aged 5 to 17 with multiple sclerosis. Sequencing used blood. This chain joins TRBV21-1 and TRBJ1-5; whether TRBD1, the table's D call, matches the DNA was not checked. TRBV21-1 is a pseudogene locus. Here the CDR3 reads CASSHRQQGRSNQPQHF. In DNA, the CDR3 is TGTGCCAGCAGCCATCGCCAACAGGGTAGGAGCAATCAGCCCCAGCATTTT.